These T cell receptor beta chains were read from a single sample in a study of cytomegalovirus exposure and HLA in healthy donors. Data came from immunoSEQ multiplex PCR; TCRdb stores just in-frame clones and leaves some out. The sample holds 95,000 or so clones; 70% are singletons and the top ten take approximately 15%. The specimen sequenced was PBMCs. These receptors all stem from a woman between 45 and 65 years old in good health and CMV-seropositive. Both conserved end residues are part of each CDR3. A D gene is named only where the DNA matches it firmly. The size entry is marked missing in some rows and otherwise reads once, few, many or a size class.

>-|-|TRBJ2-7|TRBV28
TGTGCCAGCAGTTTGACAGGTTCCTACGAGCAGTACTTC
CASSLTGSYEQYF
>TRBD1|-|TRBJ2-7|TRBV7-2
TGTGCCAGCAGCGCAAGGACAGGAGTCTACGAGCAGTACTTC
CASSARTGVYEQYF
>-|-|TRBJ2-1|TRBV7-9
TGTGCCAGCAGCCCTAGACTAGGGACCTACAATGAGCAGTTCTTC
CASSPRLGTYNEQFF
>-|few|TRBJ2-1|TRBV2
TGTGCCAGCAGTGGCGGAATGGGGGGTGAGCAGTTCTTC
CASSGGMGGEQFF
>TRBD2|-|TRBJ2-2|TRBV11-2
TGTGCCAGCAGCCCTCCGGGACTAGACCCCCCCGGGGAGCTGTTTTTT
CASSPPGLDPPGELFF
>-|few|TRBJ2-2|TRBV2
TGTGCCAGCAGTGTTCTAGCGTACACCGGGGAGCTGTTTTTT
CASSVLAYTGELFF
>-|-|TRBJ1-1|TRBV7-8
TGTGCCAGCAGCTTGGGTTGGTTGCGGAGAAAGAACACTGAAGCTTTCTTT
CASSLGWLRRKNTEAFF
>TRBD2|-|TRBJ2-2|TRBV15
TGTGCCACCAGCAGAGGTCTAGCGGGAGGGCCCATGAACACCGGGGAGCTGTTTTTT
CATSRGLAGGPMNTGELFF
>TRBD1|-|TRBJ1-5|TRBV11-2
TGTGCCAGCAGCTTGGACAGGGGAGGCAATCAGCCCCAGCATTTT
CASSLDRGGNQPQHF
>TRBD2|few|TRBJ2-1|TRBV7-3
TGTGCCAGCAGCCCAGTGGGACCGGGAGGGGGTTACAATGAGCAGTTCTTC
CASSPVGPGGGYNEQFF
>TRBD2|-|TRBJ2-5|TRBV7-9
TGTTCCAGCAGCGGCCCTTGGGGCGGGGGGGAGACCCAGTACTTC
CSSSGPWGGGETQYF
>-|-|TRBJ1-2|TRBV5-6
TGTGCCAGCAGCCCCGACTACCTCTATGGCTACACCTTC
CASSPDYLYGYTF
>-|-|TRBJ1-1|TRBV7-2
TGTGCCAGCAGCTTCTCGGACGACGGGAGGAACACTGAAGCTTTCTTT
CASSFSDDGRNTEAFF
>-|-|TRBJ2-1|TRBV7-2
TGTGCCAGCAGCTTAGCGCGAGCGGAGTACAATGAGCAGTTCTTC
CASSLARAEYNEQFF
>-|-|TRBJ2-5|TRBV2
TGTGCCAGCAGTGAACTCTCGACTAGCCAAGAGACCCAGTACTTC
CASSELSTSQETQYF
>-|-|TRBJ2-7|TRBV9
TGTGCCAGCAGCGTAGAGCAGGGGTCTTACTACGAGCAGTACTTC
CASSVEQGSYYEQYF